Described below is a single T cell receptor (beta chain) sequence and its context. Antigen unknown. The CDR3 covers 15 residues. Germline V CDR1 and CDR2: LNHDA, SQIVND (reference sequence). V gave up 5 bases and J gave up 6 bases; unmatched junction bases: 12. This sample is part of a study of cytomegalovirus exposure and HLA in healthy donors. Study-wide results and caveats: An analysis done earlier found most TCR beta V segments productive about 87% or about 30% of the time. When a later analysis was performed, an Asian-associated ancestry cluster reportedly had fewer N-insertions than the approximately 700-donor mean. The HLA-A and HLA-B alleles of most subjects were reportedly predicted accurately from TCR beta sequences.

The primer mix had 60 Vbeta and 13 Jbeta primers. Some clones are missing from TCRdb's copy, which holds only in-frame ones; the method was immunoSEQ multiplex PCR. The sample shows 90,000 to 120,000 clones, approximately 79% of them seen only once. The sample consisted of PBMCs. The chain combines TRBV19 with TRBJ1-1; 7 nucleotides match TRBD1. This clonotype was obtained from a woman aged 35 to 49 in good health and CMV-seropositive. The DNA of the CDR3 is TGTGCCAGTAGTTTGCGGCGACAGGGTAAATCTGAAGCTTTCTTT. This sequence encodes CASSLRRQGKSEAFF.